Listed below are T cell receptor beta chains from one sample, sequenced in a study of blood T cell repertoires in COVID-19. Clones were sequenced by immunoSEQ multiplex PCR, and TCRdb holds only the in-frame ones, with some missing. The sample contains roughly 500,000 clones, around 87% of which appear only once. Sample: PBMCs or T cells enriched from blood (not recorded which). These receptors were collected from a woman aged 35 to 49 who had recovered from COVID-19. The CDR3 runs from the conserved cysteine through the conserved F or W. A D gene is named only where the DNA matches it firmly. The size entry is marked missing in some rows and otherwise reads once, few, many or a size class.

few,TRBJ1-4,TRBD1,TRBV5-6,TGTGCCAGCAGCTCCAGACAGGGGGTTAATGAAAAACTGTTTTTT,CASSSRQGVNEKLFF
.,TRBJ1-5,.,TRBV6-5,TGTGCCAGCAGTTACCGATACAGTACGGGGCAGCCCCAGCATTTT,CASSYRYSTGQPQHF
.,TRBJ1-2,TRBD1,TRBV19,TGTGCCAGTGGGAAACGGGACAGACTTTACTACACCTTC,CASGKRDRLYYTF
.,TRBJ1-1,.,TRBV5-8,TGTGCCAGCAGCTTGCGGGTCACTGAAGCTTTCTTT,CASSLRVTEAFF
.,TRBJ1-5,TRBD1,TRBV4-1,TGCGCCAGCAGCCAAGACGAGGGGGCTACGTATCAGCCCCAGCATTTT,CASSQDEGATYQPQHF
.,TRBJ2-7,TRBD1,TRBV4-1,TGCGCCAGCAGCCAAGGGACAGGGGTCTCCTACGAGCAGTACTTC,CASSQGTGVSYEQYF
.,TRBJ1-5,TRBD1,TRBV19,TGTGCCAGTAGCCGACAGGGGGGCAATCAGCCCCAGCATTTT,CASSRQGGNQPQHF
.,TRBJ2-2,.,TRBV11-2,TGTGCCAGCAGCTTAGGGGGGACTTTGAACACCGGGGAGCTGTTTTTT,CASSLGGTLNTGELFF
.,TRBJ2-2,TRBD1,TRBV4-1,TGCGCCAGCAGCCAAGTCAGGACCGGGACAGTCTCCACCGGGGAGCTGTTTTTT,CASSQVRTGTVSTGELFF
.,TRBJ1-1,.,TRBV5-5,TGTGCCAGCAGCTTCAGGGGCGGCGACGGAGCTTTCTTT,CASSFRGGDGAFF
many,TRBJ2-7,TRBD1,TRBV7-9,TGTGCCAGCAGTACCGGGACAGGGGGACTCGAGCAGTACTTC,CASSTGTGGLEQYF
.,TRBJ2-7,.,TRBV5-1,TGCGCCAGCAGCTTGGCTCCAGGGGACTCCTACGAGCAGTACTTC,CASSLAPGDSYEQYF
.,TRBJ1-2,.,TRBV5-8,TGTGCCAGCAGCTTGGCCGGGATTCACTATGGCTACACCTTC,CASSLAGIHYGYTF
.,TRBJ2-5,.,TRBV5-4,TGTGCCAGCAGCTTCAGCGGCCAAGAGACCCAGTACTTC,CASSFSGQETQYF
.,TRBJ1-5,.,TRBV19,TGTGCCAGTAGTATTCAGAAGCCCAGGGGAGTGCCCCAGCATTTT,CASSIQKPRGVPQHF
.,TRBJ1-5,TRBD1,TRBV30,TGTGCCTGGAGCGGGGACAGCGGAGCTCAGCCCCAGCATTTT,CAWSGDSGAQPQHF
.,TRBJ1-4,.,TRBV9,TGTGCCAGCAGCGCCCCAAATGAAAAACTGTTTTTT,CASSAPNEKLFF
.,TRBJ2-5,.,TRBV7-7,TGTGCCAGCAGCCGGGCAGGGATACAGACCCAGTACTTC,CASSRAGIQTQYF
.,TRBJ2-6,.,TRBV27,TGTGCCAGCAGTGTAGGGGTCTCTGGGGCCAACGTCCTGACTTTC,CASSVGVSGANVLTF
.,TRBJ2-1,TRBD2,TRBV27,TGTGCCAGCAGTAGGCAAGGACTAGCGGGAGGTAGTGAGCAGTTCTTC,CASSRQGLAGGSEQFF
.,TRBJ2-7,TRBD2,TRBV5-6,TGTGCCAGCAAGACTAGCGGGAGGGCCTACGAGCAGTACTTC,CASKTSGRAYEQYF
.,TRBJ1-5,TRBD1,TRBV4-3,TGCGCCAGCAGCCAAGACCTTACAGGGGGCAATCAGCCCCAGCATTTT,CASSQDLTGGNQPQHF
.,TRBJ1-2,.,TRBV7-2,TGTGCCAGCAGTCGCCCGGAGGGATCTCGCTACACCTTC,CASSRPEGSRYTF
.,TRBJ2-7,.,TRBV6-5,TGTGCCAGCGGGCAGGGTCAACCCTACGAGCAGTACTTC,CASGQGQPYEQYF
.,TRBJ2-1,.,TRBV27,TGTGCCAGCAGTTCAATCGACTTTAACCCACTCTACAATGAGCAGTTCTTC,CASSSIDFNPLYNEQFF
.,TRBJ2-7,.,TRBV30,TGTGCCTCCTCTCAATCCCGGACACACCTAACCTACGAGCAGTACTTC,CASSQSRTHLTYEQYF
.,TRBJ2-3,.,TRBV5-8,TGTGCCAGCAGCTTGGTTAGCGCCACAGATACGCAGTATTTT,CASSLVSATDTQYF
.,TRBJ2-7,.,TRBV3-1/TRBV3-2,TGTGCCAGCAGCCTTGGAGGGACCCCCTACGAGCAGTACTTC,CASSLGGTPYEQYF
.,TRBJ2-1,TRBD2,TRBV2,TGTGCCAGCAGTGGTGGGGCGGGAGTGGAAAATGAGCAGTTCTTC,CASSGGAGVENEQFF
.,TRBJ1-1,TRBD1,TRBV11-3,TGTGCCAGCAGCTACGGGGGGACAGGGGAAGCTTTCTTT,CASSYGGTGEAFF
.,TRBJ2-7,.,TRBV4-3,TGCGCCAGCAGCCGAGACTACTTGTATCCCACCCGCTACGAGCAGTACTTC,CASSRDYLYPTRYEQYF
.,TRBJ2-1,TRBD2,TRBV7-8,TGTGCCAGCAGCAAAGGACTAGCGGGAGGGCCAATCAATGAGCAGTTCTTC,CASSKGLAGGPINEQFF
.,TRBJ2-5,TRBD2,TRBV29-1,TGCAGCGTTGGGACTAGCGGGTATCAAGAGACCCAGTACTTC,CSVGTSGYQETQYF